The 13 T cell receptor beta chains given below trace back to one sample, sequenced in a study of identical twins (dated by TCRdb to about 2016). The receptor library was made with 5' RACE. The run used an Illumina HiSeq 2000. Clones were called with MiXCR by TCRdb after fastp trimmed the public reads at Q25, and only in-frame beta chains were retained. Identical CDR3 protein sequences are pooled into one entry, listed with their most common genes and DNA. A total of around 480,000 distinct CDR3 sequences appear in this sample, roughly an eighth of them only once. The ten biggest clones cover approximately 1% of the sample. The sample was also reused in another study, on yellow fever vaccine responses in identical twins.

The sequencing sample was made of CD4+ T cells sorted from blood. The source is a woman younger than 30 in good health.

This clonotype was seen a handful of times. This chain's CDR3 is CASSWTDSPLHF. DNA of the CDR3: TGTGCCAGCAGTTGGACAGATTCACCCCTCCACTTT. The chain couples TRBV12-3 or TRBV12-4 to TRBJ1-6; weak D call: TRBD1 (6 bases). The CDR3 length is 12 residues. V shed 4 bases and J shed 8 bases, with 6 bases lying between them.

In this sample, this clonotype turned up a few times. The chain links TRBV12-3 or TRBV12-4 to TRBJ2-2, with TRBD2 as a possible D gene (5 bases). Trimming took 2 bases from V and 5 from J, leaving 6 bases between them. The CDR3 is made up of 13 amino acids. Written as DNA, the CDR3 is TGTGCCAGCAGTTTAAGGGAGACCGGGGAGCTGTTTTTT. Translating it yields CASSLRETGELFF.

The chain is built from TRBV18 and TRBJ2-1; TRBD1 matches at 10 bases. The CDR3 runs 16 residues. V shed 3 bases, J shed 7 bases, and the junction held 9 bases outside the gene matches. The germline CDR1 and CDR2 sequences are KGHSH and LQKENI. CDR3 sequence (DNA): TGTGCCAGCTCACCTGGGACAGGGGTTGGTGGGAATGAGCAGTTCTTC. This encodes CASSPGTGVGGNEQFF.

There are a few counts of this clonotype. The CDR3 region has the DNA TGTGCCAGCTCACCGGGAGCGCTAGCGCCTTCCTACAATGAGCAGTTCTTC. Residues: CASSPGALAPSYNEQFF. This chain uses TRBV18 with TRBJ2-1, with TRBD2 as a possible D gene (6 bases). Trimming left V 3 bases short and J 1 base short, with 16 bases between. CDR1 KGHSH and CDR2 LQKENI come from the germline V gene. The CDR3 totals 17 residues. The full variable domain, completed using reference TRBV18 and TRBJ2-1, is NAGVMQNPRHLVRRRGQEARLRCSPMKGHSHVYWYRQLPEEGLKFMVYLQKENIIDESGMPKERFSAEFPKEGPSILRIQQVVRGDSAAYFCASSPGALAPSYNEQFFGPGTRLTVL.

This clonotype was recorded at least ten times. The rearrangement links TRBV11-2 to TRBJ2-7, with D perhaps TRBD1 (6 bases). Germline V gene data show CDR1 as SGHAT and CDR2 as FQNNGV. With 5 bases removed from V and 6 bases from J, the gap between germline ends came to 17 bases. The CDR3 spans 14 residues. CDR3 loop: CASSPRGTITEQYF. The CDR3 region has the DNA TGTGCCAGCAGCCCGAGAGGGACAATTACCGAGCAGTACTTC.

The chain joins TRBV27 to TRBJ2-1, with D perhaps matching TRBD1 (6 bases). CDR1 and CDR2 (germline): MNHEY, SMNVEV (reference sequence). This CDR3 is built from 20 residues. With 7 bases removed from V and 1 base from J, the gap between germline ends came to 29 bases. CDR3 in amino acids: CASTPKSFGGPLGSYNEQFF. The CDR3 bases are TGTGCCAGCACCCCTAAGTCGTTTGGGGGCCCACTGGGGTCCTACAATGAGCAGTTCTTC.

This clonotype was seen repeatedly, ten times or more. This chain joins TRBV24-1 and TRBJ2-7; D is tentatively TRBD1 or TRBD2 (5 bases each). This CDR3 comprises 14 residues. CDR1 is KGHDR, CDR2 SFDVKD, per germline. Trimming shortened V by 4 bases and J by 5 bases, and 14 bases separated the two germline ends. The CDR3 protein is CATSDPGTFNEQYF. In DNA form, the CDR3 reads TGTGCCACCAGTGACCCCGGGACGTTCAACGAGCAGTACTTC.

This chain joins TRBV7-9 and TRBJ2-5; D might be TRBD1 or TRBD2, each matching 5 bases. Trimming took 2 bases from V and 5 from J, leaving 12 bases between them. Per the germline V gene, CDR1 is SEHNR and CDR2 is FQNEAQ (reference sequence). The CDR3 is 14 amino acids. CDR3 sequence (DNA): TGTGCCAGCAGCTTAAGCGTTGGGACGGAGACCCAGTACTTC. Translated, it gives CASSLSVGTETQYF. The whole variable domain, remainder taken from reference TRBV7-9 and TRBJ2-5, is DTGVSQNPRHKITKRGQNVTFRCDPISEHNRLYWYRQTLGQGPEFLTYFQNEAQLEKSRLLSDRFSAERPKGSFSTLEIQRTEQGDSAMYLCASSLSVGTETQYFGPGTRLLVL.

This clonotype showed up just a few times. One base away lies a much larger clone, so this may be a sequencing read error. This chain links TRBV6-5 with TRBJ2-2; D gene ambiguous. The CDR3 covers 11 residues. The germline gives CDR1 MNHEY, CDR2 SVGAGI. Trimming left V 5 bases short and J 6 bases short, with 4 bases between. CDR3 sequence: CASSNPGELFF. In DNA form, the CDR3 reads TGTGCCAGCAGTAACCCCGGGGAGCTGTTTTTT.

This clonotype was recorded a few times. V gene TRBV7-9 combines with J gene TRBJ2-1, with TRBD2 matching over 8 bases. Germline V gene lookup returns CDR1 SEHNR and CDR2 FQNEAQ (reference sequence). Germline trimming cut 5 bases from V and 2 bases from J; bases unmatched to any gene: 5. This CDR3 contains 15 residues. The CDR3 sequence is CASSDSAGAYNEQFF. The CDR3 region has the DNA TGTGCCAGCAGCGACTCAGCGGGGGCCTACAATGAGCAGTTCTTC.

This clonotype was seen only a few times. The V and J genes are TRBV20-1 and TRBJ1-4; a weak D match, TRBD1 (6 bases). CDR1 is DFQATT, CDR2 SNEGSKA, per germline (reference sequence). The germline V and J ends were trimmed by 3 bases and 10 bases, with 15 bases remaining between them. The CDR3 is made up of 13 amino acids. The CDR3 region is CSASPGGGGKLFF. The DNA for the CDR3 is TGCAGTGCTAGTCCGGGGGGCGGAGGAAAACTGTTTTTT.

In its sample, this clonotype was seen a few times. The chain employs TRBV12-3 or TRBV12-4 and TRBJ2-7; TRBD1 matches 10 bases. V lost 5 bases, J lost 4 bases, and 8 bases stayed unmatched. This CDR3 spans 15 amino acids. CDR3 sequence (DNA): TGTGCCAGCAGTGGAGATTGGGACAGGGGATACGAGCAGTACTTC. It is translated as CASSGDWDRGYEQYF.

This clonotype was seen ten or more times. The rearrangement joins TRBV28 to TRBJ2-7; tentatively, D is TRBD1 (5 bases). With 3 bases removed from V and 7 bases from J, the gap between germline ends came to 13 bases. Germline CDR1 MDHEN, CDR2 SYDVKM. The CDR3 consists of 13 residues. CDR3 protein: CASSFTGREEQYF. CDR3 bases: TGTGCCAGCAGTTTTACAGGACGAGAGGAGCAGTACTTC.